A selection of T cell receptor beta chains follows, all from one sample in a study of blood T cells in healthy people across ages. TCRdb passed the 5' RACE reads through MiXCR, listing each CDR3 protein once. In the table there are 1.5 million or so distinct CDR3 sequences, approximately 38% of which are singletons. Material: blood. The receptors were sampled from a woman aged 18 to 35 in good health. Each CDR3 is given with its conserved first and last residue. Each record gives: J gene, D gene, clone size, V gene, CDR3 DNA, CDR3 protein. The D gene is left open where the match is weak. Clone size, where shown, is once, few, many, or a class for clones that have expanded.

J: TRBJ1-2
D: .
size: .
V: TRBV5-1
DNA: TGCGCCAGCAGCTCGCAACAGGGAGCTAACTATGGCTACACCTTC
CDR3: CASSSQQGANYGYTF

J: TRBJ1-6
D: TRBD1
size: few
V: TRBV5-8
DNA: TGTGCCAGCAGCCCTGGACAGGGGACGAAGAATTCACCCCTCCACTTT
CDR3: CASSPGQGTKNSPLHF

J: TRBJ2-3
D: .
size: .
V: TRBV4-2
DNA: TGTGCCAGCAGCCAAGATCCCGCGAGCTCCACAGATACGCAGTATTTT
CDR3: CASSQDPASSTDTQYF

J: TRBJ2-7
D: .
size: .
V: TRBV2
DNA: TGTGCCAGCCCCCTAGACGGGAGCTCCTACGAGCAGTACTTC
CDR3: CASPLDGSSYEQYF

J: TRBJ1-1
D: .
size: many
V: TRBV20-1
DNA: TGCAGTGCTGGGCAAGGGGGCACTGAAGCTTTCTTT
CDR3: CSAGQGGTEAFF

J: TRBJ1-2
D: .
size: few
V: TRBV20-1
DNA: TGCAGTGCTAGACATACAGGGCTGCGGGGCCTACTCTATGGCTACACCTTC
CDR3: CSARHTGLRGLLYGYTF

J: TRBJ2-7
D: TRBD1
size: .
V: TRBV5-5
DNA: TGTGCCAGCAGTTTGGTGGGACAGGGGAGGTACGAGCAGTACTTC
CDR3: CASSLVGQGRYEQYF

J: TRBJ1-4
D: TRBD1
size: many
V: TRBV10-2
DNA: TGCGCCAGCAGTGAGCTAGGGACAGGGGGTAATGAAAAACTGTTTTTT
CDR3: CASSELGTGGNEKLFF

J: TRBJ2-1
D: .
size: .
V: TRBV3-1
DNA: TGTGCCAGCAGCCAAGAACCTAGGAGGGACACCTACAATGAGCAGTTCTTC
CDR3: CASSQEPRRDTYNEQFF

J: TRBJ2-7
D: TRBD2
size: .
V: TRBV20-1
DNA: TGCAGTGCTAGAGATCAAGGGACTAGCTACGAGCAGTACTTC
CDR3: CSARDQGTSYEQYF

J: TRBJ1-1
D: TRBD1
size: .
V: TRBV10-3
DNA: TGTGCCATCAGTTCCTCGGACAGGGGGCAGTTGGAGGCTTTCTTT
CDR3: CAISSSDRGQLEAFF

J: TRBJ1-2
D: TRBD1
size: .
V: TRBV6-5
DNA: TGTGCCAGCAGCTCCGGGACAGGGGCCGGCTACACCTTC
CDR3: CASSSGTGAGYTF

J: TRBJ1-2
D: TRBD1
size: .
V: TRBV5-6
DNA: TGTGCCAGCAGTCAATACAGGGGCGGCTACACCTTC
CDR3: CASSQYRGGYTF

J: TRBJ2-7
D: .
size: few
V: TRBV5-5
DNA: TGTGCCAGCAGCTTGGGGGACGGGGGCTTCCTCTACGAGCAGTACTTC
CDR3: CASSLGDGGFLYEQYF

J: TRBJ2-1
D: .
size: few
V: TRBV5-5
DNA: TGTGCCAGCAGCTTACGTCTATGGGAGCAGTTCTTC
CDR3: CASSLRLWEQFF

J: TRBJ2-5
D: TRBD2
size: .
V: TRBV18
DNA: TGTGCCAGCTCACCACCGCCTAGCGGGAGGAACAATGAGCAGTACTTC
CDR3: CASSPPPSGRNNEQYF

J: TRBJ1-1
D: .
size: .
V: TRBV5-6
DNA: TGTGCCAGCAGCTTGGGCGGGGGAATAACTGAAGCTTTCTTT
CDR3: CASSLGGGITEAFF

J: TRBJ2-7
D: .
size: .
V: TRBV20-1
DNA: TGCAGCCCCTTAGGGGGCTACGAGCAGTACTTC
CDR3: CSPLGGYEQYF

J: TRBJ1-1
D: .
size: .
V: TRBV12-3/TRBV12-4
DNA: TGTGCCAGCAGTCTACGAGTAAGGATCGCTGAAGCTTTCTTT
CDR3: CASSLRVRIAEAFF

J: TRBJ2-1
D: TRBD2
size: few
V: TRBV9
DNA: TGTGCCAGCAGCGGAAGCGGGGGGAGCTCCTACAATGAGCAGTTCTTC
CDR3: CASSGSGGSSYNEQFF

J: TRBJ1-6
D: .
size: .
V: TRBV28
DNA: TGTGCCAGCAATTCGGGGTCAACCTATAATTCACCCCTCCACTTT
CDR3: CASNSGSTYNSPLHF

J: TRBJ2-1
D: .
size: .
V: TRBV7-8
DNA: TGTGCCAGCAGCTCCGACCGGGGTAACTACAATGAGCAGTTCTTC
CDR3: CASSSDRGNYNEQFF

J: TRBJ2-7
D: .
size: few
V: TRBV6-6
DNA: TGTGCCAGCAGTTACGCGGCCGCCCTCGGCGAGCAGTACTTC
CDR3: CASSYAAALGEQYF

J: TRBJ2-1
D: TRBD1
size: .
V: TRBV14
DNA: TGTGCCAGCAGCCCGAGGACGGACAGGGTTGCCGAGCAGTTCTTC
CDR3: CASSPRTDRVAEQFF

J: TRBJ2-2
D: TRBD2
size: .
V: TRBV12-3/TRBV12-4
DNA: TGTGCCAGCAGTTTAACGCTAGCGGGATGGAGCACCGGGGAGCTGTTTTTT
CDR3: CASSLTLAGWSTGELFF

J: TRBJ1-5
D: .
size: .
V: TRBV20-1
DNA: TGCAGTGCTAGACGTTCAGGTTATTCTAATCAGCCCCAGCATTTT
CDR3: CSARRSGYSNQPQHF

J: TRBJ2-7
D: .
size: .
V: TRBV4-1
DNA: TGCGCCAGCAGCCAAGGGACCGTCGGGGCCTACAATGAGCAGTACTTC
CDR3: CASSQGTVGAYNEQYF

J: TRBJ1-1
D: .
size: .
V: TRBV2
DNA: TGTGCCAGCACCACGACCATGAACACTGAAGCTTTCTTT
CDR3: CASTTTMNTEAFF

J: TRBJ2-5
D: .
size: few
V: TRBV4-2
DNA: TGTGCCAGCAGCCAAGTCATTCTGGGCGGTTACCAAGAGACCCAGTACTTC
CDR3: CASSQVILGGYQETQYF

J: TRBJ1-6
D: TRBD1
size: .
V: TRBV3-1
DNA: TGTGCCAGCAGCCAAGGACAGGGAATCAATTCACCCCTCCACTTT
CDR3: CASSQGQGINSPLHF